This paragraph reports one TCR beta chain. The antigen remains undetermined. The data were taken from a study of T cell responses to AZD1222 COVID-19 vaccine. CDR1 and CDR2 (germline): LNHNV, YYDKDF (reference sequence). The CDR3 sequence is 13 residues long. V was trimmed by 4 bases and J by 1 base, leaving 7 bases between them. Findings and caveats of the study: Spike-specific TCR breadth and depth rose after two AZD1222 doses. Reportedly, close to half of spike-specific TCRs are directed against unmutated variant regions. It should be noted that donors were predominantly white British and more often female, and clonal diversity was possibly underestimated. Repertoire sampling happened only post peak T cell response.

Generated by immunoSEQ multiplex PCR, the TCRdb table keeps only in-frame clones and is missing some. The sample consists of 92,000 or so clones, about nine tenths of them appearing once. This sequence originates from an adult in good health. The V call is TRBV15, the J call TRBJ2-5; D gene unclear. Sample: peripheral blood, taken on day 0 of AZD1222 vaccination. The DNA for the CDR3 is TGTGCCACCAGCACCAGACCCCAAGAGACCCAGTACTTC. It yields the protein CATSTRPQETQYF. Variable domain in full (rest from reference TRBV15 and TRBJ2-5): DAMVIQNPRYQVTQFGKPVTLSCSQTLNHNVMYWYQQKSSQAPKLLFHYYDKDFNNEADTPDNFQSRRPNTSFCFLDIRSPGLGDTAMYLCATSTRPQETQYFGPGTRLLVL.